A selection of T cell receptor beta chains follows, all from one sample in a study of T cell changes during pregnancy in multiple sclerosis. Profiled with immunoSEQ multiplex PCR; TCRdb holds only in-frame clones, not every one. The sample contains over 10,000 clones, roughly 86% of which appear only once. The sequences come from CD8+ T cells from peripheral blood mononuclear cells, collected in the second trimester of pregnancy. The source of these receptors is a female donor in good health, enrolled as a control in a pregnancy study. CDR3s include the opening cysteine and the closing phenylalanine or tryptophan.

cdr3_aa	v_call	j_call
CASSLARDSVYNTEAFF	TRBV5-1	TRBJ1-1
CASSTSFHEQFF	TRBV7-2	TRBJ2-1
CASRWELAGDLEQYF	TRBV5-1	TRBJ2-7
CASRDSGRAYNEQFF	TRBV27	TRBJ2-1
CASSQPRTRDEQFF	TRBV14	TRBJ2-1
CASSVGFGGSYEQYF	TRBV9	TRBJ2-7
CASSEDRHTIYF	TRBV2	TRBJ1-3
CASSPGPNEKLFF	TRBV5-1	TRBJ1-4
CASSLSTGPNEKLFF	TRBV28	TRBJ1-4
CASSGGQGAQPQHF	TRBV2	TRBJ1-5
CASSYSTDSETQYF	TRBV6-6	TRBJ2-5
CASTNPPTGSEAFF	TRBV19	TRBJ1-1
CASSLMVGTGNTIYF	TRBV28	TRBJ1-3
CASSVGTSLSTEAFF	TRBV9	TRBJ1-1
CSVSSRGELFF	TRBV29-1	TRBJ2-2
CASSSGRGNSPLHF	TRBV27	TRBJ1-6
CASSEWGSKTGTSYEQYF	TRBV6-1	TRBJ2-7
CASSYSSGPNTEAFF	TRBV6-5	TRBJ1-1
CASSEGGRRMGNQPQHF	TRBV6-4	TRBJ1-5
CAWSVGAVYEQYF	TRBV30	TRBJ2-7
CASSGGRGNTEAFF	TRBV2	TRBJ1-1
CASWGEGWPTQYF	TRBV2	TRBJ2-3
CASSSWTSGSVEQYF	TRBV7-8	TRBJ2-7